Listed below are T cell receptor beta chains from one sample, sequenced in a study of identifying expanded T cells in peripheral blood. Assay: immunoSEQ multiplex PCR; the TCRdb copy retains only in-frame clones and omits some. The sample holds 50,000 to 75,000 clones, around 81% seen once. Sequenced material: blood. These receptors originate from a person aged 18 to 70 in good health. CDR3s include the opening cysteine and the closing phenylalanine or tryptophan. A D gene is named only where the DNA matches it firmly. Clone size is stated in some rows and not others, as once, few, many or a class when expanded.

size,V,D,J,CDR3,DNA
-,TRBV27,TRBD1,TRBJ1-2,CASSFVQGGMRGYTF,TGTGCCAGCAGTTTCGTGCAGGGGGGTATGAGGGGCTACACCTTC
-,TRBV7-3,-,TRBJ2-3,CASSLILPQAGGEQYF,TGTGCCAGCAGCTTAATTCTCCCCCAGGCTGGCGGGGAACAGTATTTT
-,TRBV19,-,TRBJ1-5,CASSVRDRKLRDQPQHF,TGTGCCAGTAGTGTCCGGGACCGCAAACTCCGGGACCAGCCCCAGCATTTT
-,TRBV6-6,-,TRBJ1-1,CASIDYPLGTEAFF,TGTGCCAGCATCGACTACCCATTGGGGACTGAAGCTTTCTTT
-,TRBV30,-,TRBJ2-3,CAWSVPPNRGQYF,TGTGCCTGGAGTGTACCCCCCAACCGGGGGCAGTATTTT
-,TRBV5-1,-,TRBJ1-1,CASSEGTSNTEAFF,TGCGCCAGCAGCGAGGGGACGTCGAACACTGAAGCTTTCTTT
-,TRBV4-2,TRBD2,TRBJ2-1,CASSQVLAGGRMGSYNEQFF,TGTGCCAGCAGCCAAGTTTTAGCGGGGGGCCGAATGGGCTCCTACAATGAGCAGTTCTTC
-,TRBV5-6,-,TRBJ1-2,CASRVWGRAYGYTF,TGTGCCAGCAGGGTATGGGGAAGGGCCTATGGCTACACCTTC
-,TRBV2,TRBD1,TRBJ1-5,CASREGQGGPRNQPQHF,TGTGCCAGCAGGGAAGGACAGGGAGGGCCGCGCAATCAGCCCCAGCATTTT
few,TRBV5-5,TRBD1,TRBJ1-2,CASRLMGTGYGYTF,TGTGCCAGCAGGTTAATGGGGACAGGCTATGGCTACACCTTC
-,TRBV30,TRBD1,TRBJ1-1,CAWSADRDTEAFF,TGTGCCTGGAGTGCCGACAGGGACACTGAAGCTTTCTTT
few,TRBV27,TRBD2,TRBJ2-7,CASGLAVRGEQYF,TGTGCCAGCGGCCTAGCGGTCCGGGGGGAGCAGTACTTC
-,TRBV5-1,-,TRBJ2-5,CASSSSSAVGETQYF,TGCGCCAGCAGCAGTTCTAGCGCTGTGGGGGAGACCCAGTACTTC
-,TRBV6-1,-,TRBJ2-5,CASSPRTAQETQYF,TGTGCCAGCTCCCCGAGGACAGCCCAAGAGACCCAGTACTTC